This TCR beta chain was captured by sequencing in a study of T-cell memory formation after mild COVID-19 (dated by TCRdb to about 2021). About the investigation overall: TCR sequence clusters from the two donors were largely donor specific. In a couple of donors, T-cell clones that expanded and contracted after mild COVID-19 were followed by sequencing TCRalpha and TCRbeta repertoires longitudinally. Two young, previously healthy adult volunteers made up the cohort, one male and one female.

Sequenced on an Illumina NovaSeq 6000. cDNA libraries for TCRalpha and TCRbeta were prepared by 5'RACE using constant-segment primers, with sample barcodes and unique molecular identifiers added. Trizol reagent was used to extract RNA from every sample. Amplification of the libraries took two PCR steps, and the second step added a second sample barcode plus Illumina TruSeq adapters. The libraries were sequenced on an Illumina NovaSeq using 2 x 150 bp paired-end reads. Turning to the authors' computational methods: The reads were demultiplexed and collapsed into UMI-guided consensus sequences using migec v1.2.7. With mixcr v2.1.11, UMI consensuses were aligned to TRA and TRB V and J templates and assembled into clonotypes. A clonotype was counted as expanded or contracted only if both edgeR and NoisET called the change significant, with noise models trained on biological replicates. For edgeR calls, the thresholds were a false discovery rate-adjusted p below 0.01 and a log2 fold-change of 1. As an exploratory analysis of dynamics, max-normalized trajectories of the 1000 most abundant clonotypes were examined with PCA combined with hierarchical clustering. Separately sequenced CD4+ and CD8+ repertoires were used to assign a CD4 or CD8 phenotype to each responding clone. TCRdb redid the processing of the public reads, applying fastp at Q25 and MiXCR, and retained in-frame beta chains. Rows with a matching CDR3 protein are joined into one entry that keeps the most common DNA and genes. These V and J calls originate from TCRdb's pipeline instead of the authors' own analysis. The sample data list just under 150,000 distinct CDR3 sequences, and around 21% of these were observed just once. The ten largest clones add up to about 2% of the sample.

Comment on this clonotype: There is no known antigen for this receptor. Base-call qualities are not available, and no considerably larger clone is one nucleotide away.

Ficoll-Paque density gradient centrifugation was the method used to isolate PBMCs. Trimming removed 5 bases from V and 4 bases from J; the gene matches leave 10 bases unexplained. The CDR3 contains 15 residues, cysteine and phenylalanine counted. The retained sequence is limited to the CDR3, 45 bases, with the frame set at the first base. Taken from the germline V gene, the CDR1 and CDR2 loops are SGHVS and FNYEAQ. General conclusions and limits of the study: The detection of some responding clones in pre-infection memory suggests that pre-existing cross-reactive memory T cells joined the SARS-CoV-2 response. SARS-CoV-2 specificity was not confirmed for the second-wave clones peaking on day 37. From day 15 to 85, contracting clones showed balanced CD4/CD8 phenotypes, whereas a second wave of clones that expanded from day 15 to 37 leaned towards CD4+. Contracting CD4+ clones were located mainly in the CM and EM memory subsets, whereas CD8+ clones were found to be enriched in EMRA. Only a couple of mild cases were covered in the study, and larger cohorts including severe cases with pre-infection samples were considered necessary.

This clonotype was sampled from an adult woman who had mild COVID-19 (a few samples of this study predate the infection). The sample titles of this study are shuffled in the database, so cell type and time point are left out; the donor was told from shared clones. The V gene is TRBV7-6 and the J gene is TRBJ2-5; TRBD1 lines up with 7 middle nucleotides. Specimen: PBMCs or a T cell subset sorted from them (not recorded which). For the CDR3, the sequence is CASSPSTGSGETQYF. Here is the DNA: TGTGCCAGCAGCCCATCGACAGGGTCCGGAGAGACCCAGTACTTC. The variable domain in full, with residues beyond the CDR3 obtained from the reference TRBV7-6 and TRBJ2-5 genes, is GAGVSQSPRYKVTKRGQDVALRCDPISGHVSLYWYRQALGQGPEFLTYFNYEAQQDKSGLPNDRFSAERPEGSISTLTIQRTEQRDSAMYRCASSPSTGSGETQYFGPGTRLLVL.